The 19 T cell receptor beta chains below come from one sample, sequenced in a study of blood T cell repertoires in COVID-19 (dated by TCRdb to between 2020 and 2021). Library construction relied on the immunoSEQ multiplex PCR assay. This is the immuneACCESS table as TCRdb keeps it, with only in-frame sequences that have V and J called. A part of the clones is gone; compared with another copy, unresolved V genes explain less than half, and the rest is unexplained. This sample comprises 60,000 to 65,000 clones, about 76% of them detected only once. The ten largest account for around half of the sample. Sequencing was done on a sample of peripheral blood. The receptors were sampled from a woman aged 80 or over with acute or convalescent COVID-19.

The chain couples TRBV11-3 to TRBJ2-3, with D possibly TRBD2 on 7 matching bases. Per germline, CDR1 SGHNT and CDR2 YENEEA. V shed 4 bases and J shed 5 bases, with 13 bases lying between them. The CDR3 contains 14 residues. The CDR3 sequence is CASSWGGPRDTQYF. In DNA, the CDR3 is TGTGCCAGCAGCTGGGGGGGGCCAAGAGATACGCAGTATTTT.

This chain uses TRBV14 with TRBJ2-5, with a weak D call TRBD2 (5 bases). The germline V and J ends were trimmed by 0 bases and 5 bases, with 13 bases remaining between them. Germline-derived CDR1 and CDR2 are SGHDN and FVKESK. The CDR3 contains 15 residues. The CDR3 DNA is TGTGCCAGCAGCCAAGATCGGGCTAGAGGGGAGACCCAGTACTTC. This sequence encodes CASSQDRARGETQYF. Combining the CDR3 with reference TRBV14 and TRBJ2-5 gives the whole variable domain EAGVTQFPSHSVIEKGQTVTLRCDPISGHDNLYWYRRVMGKEIKFLLHFVKESKQDESGMPNNRFLAERTGGTYSTLKVQPAELEDSGVYFCASSQDRARGETQYFGPGTRLLVL.

This clone was recorded once. V and J are TRBV6-2 or TRBV6-3 and TRBJ2-1, with 9 bases identical to TRBD2. There are 15 residues in the CDR3. The germline CDR1 and CDR2 sequences are MNHEY and SVGEGT. Trimming took 2 bases from V and 7 from J; bases not matched to a gene: 6. CDR3 residues: CASSYKAGGGNEQFF. The CDR3 nucleotides are TGTGCCAGCAGTTACAAAGCGGGAGGTGGGAATGAGCAGTTCTTC.

The chain is built from TRBV19 and TRBJ2-6, with TRBD1 matching 10 bases. CDR1 LNHDA and CDR2 SQIVND come from the germline V gene (reference sequence). The CDR3 sequence is 16 residues long. Trimming took 6 bases from V and 0 from J; bases not matched to a gene: 2. The CDR3 DNA is TGTGCCAGTAGGGACAGGGGGTACTCTGGGGCCAACGTCCTGACTTTC. This codes for CASRDRGYSGANVLTF. Supplemented by reference TRBV19 and TRBJ2-6, the full variable domain reads DGGITQSPKYLFRKEGQNVTLSCEQNLNHDAMYWYRQDPGQGLRLIYYSQIVNDFQKGDIAEGYSVSREKKESFPLTVTSAQKNPTAFYLCASRDRGYSGANVLTFGAGSRLTVL.

The chain recombines TRBV29-1 with TRBJ2-1; 8 bases line up with TRBD1. The CDR3 has 13 residues. CDR1 and CDR2 (germline): SQVTM, ANQGSEA. J gave up 6 bases and V 3 bases, and 4 bases lay outside the gene matches. CDR3 bases: TGCAGCGTTGATTACAGGGGGACCAATGAGCAGTTCTTC. This encodes CSVDYRGTNEQFF.

This sequence joins TRBV4-2 and TRBJ1-4, with 8 bases matching TRBD1. This CDR3 has 16 amino acids. Germline V lookup: CDR1 LGHNA, CDR2 YNFKEQ. V trimming: 1 base; J trimming: 3 bases; junction bases outside the gene matches: 4. The chain's CDR3 is CASSQGQGAANEKLFF. The DNA for the CDR3 is TGTGCCAGCAGCCAAGGGCAGGGGGCCGCTAATGAAAAACTGTTTTTT.

This clone occurred a few times. This sequence joins TRBV2 and TRBJ2-5, with 13 nucleotides matching TRBD2. This CDR3 spans 19 amino acids. CDR1 and CDR2 (germline): SNHLY, FYNNEI. Trimming at V came to 2 bases and at J to 4 bases, leaving 13 bases not matched to a gene. CDR3 sequence: CASSELGLAGEEGPETQYF. As DNA, the CDR3 is TGTGCCAGCAGTGAATTAGGACTAGCGGGAGAGGAGGGTCCAGAGACCCAGTACTTC. Drawing the rest from reference TRBV2 and TRBJ2-5, the complete variable domain is EPEVTQTPSHQVTQMGQEVILRCVPISNHLYFYWYRQILGQKVEFLVSFYNNEISEKSEIFDDQFSVERPDGSNFTLKIRSTKLEDSAMYFCASSELGLAGEEGPETQYFGPGTRLLVL.

V is TRBV2 and J is TRBJ1-1; 8 bases map to TRBD1. J gave up 6 bases and V 6 bases, and 3 bases lay outside the gene matches. This CDR3 has 12 amino acids. Germline V gene sequence: CDR1 SNHLY, CDR2 FYNNEI. The CDR3 nucleotides read TGTGCCAGCAGCGACAGGGGCGCTGAAGCTTTCTTT. This translates into CASSDRGAEAFF.

The V and J genes are TRBV7-8 and TRBJ2-1; 7 nucleotides align to TRBD2. The CDR3 has 16 residues. V lost 2 bases to trimming and J lost 7 bases; unmatched junction nucleotides: 11. Germline assignment: CDR1 SGHVS and CDR2 FQNEAQ. The CDR3 DNA follows: TGTGCCAGCAGCTTACGCCGACTAGCCCCAACAAATGAGCAGTTCTTC. Translation: CASSLRRLAPTNEQFF. Based on the CDR3 plus reference TRBV7-8 and TRBJ2-1, the full variable domain is GAGVSQSPRYKVAKRGQDVALRCDPISGHVSLFWYQQALGQGPEFLTYFQNEAQLDKSGLPSDRFFAERPEGSVSTLKIQRTQQEDSAVYLCASSLRRLAPTNEQFFGPGTRLTVL.

The V and J genes are TRBV6-5 and TRBJ2-7, with 8 positions matching TRBD2. The CDR3 runs 15 residues. J lost 1 base, V lost 6 bases, and 8 bases had no gene match. Germline CDR1 MNHEY, CDR2 SVGAGI. CDR3 nucleotide sequence: TGTGCCAGCAGCATGGCGGGGGGAAAGTCCTACGAGCAGTACTTC. Its translation: CASSMAGGKSYEQYF.

This clone was seen only a few times. The V call is TRBV6-2 or TRBV6-3, the J call TRBJ2-2, with 9 bases that match TRBD2. Germline CDR1 MNHEY, CDR2 SVGEGT. The CDR3 is made up of 17 amino acids. With V trimmed by 4 bases and J by 1 base, 7 bases remained unmatched. CDR3 DNA: TGTGCCAGCAGTTTCCGCAGCGGGAGGCAGAACACCGGGGAGCTGTTTTTT. Translating it yields CASSFRSGRQNTGELFF.

The V gene is TRBV7-3, the J gene TRBJ2-1; TRBD2 matches at 9 bases. This CDR3 has 16 residues. V lost 1 base to trimming and J lost 8 bases; unmatched junction nucleotides: 9. The germline V gene encodes CDR1 SGHTA and CDR2 FQGTGA. The CDR3 reads CASSLRAAGGLDEQFF. The CDR3 DNA reads as TGTGCCAGCAGCTTAAGGGCGGCGGGAGGGTTAGATGAGCAGTTCTTC.

The CDR3 is CAWGSDTGAEAFF. CDR3 DNA: TGTGCCTGGGGTTCGGATACAGGAGCTGAAGCTTTCTTT. The rearrangement joins TRBV30 to TRBJ1-1, with a possible D match to TRBD1 (5 bases). The CDR3 has 13 amino acids. Trimming stripped 5 bases from V and 6 bases from J, with 16 bases between. CDR1 is GTSNPN and CDR2 is SVGIG in the germline V gene (reference sequence).

About this clone itself: Other DNA sequences in the sample encode the same CDR3. The rearrangement joins TRBV27 to TRBJ2-3; D is undetermined. The CDR3 spans 14 residues. The V gene lost 4 bases and the J gene lost 0 bases, with 8 bases spanning the gap. Germline V gives CDR1 MNHEY, CDR2 SMNVEV (reference sequence). The DNA of the CDR3 is TGTGCCAGCAGTTCAGGCCTTAGCACAGATACGCAGTATTTT. Translated, it gives CASSSGLSTDTQYF.

The chain uses TRBV5-1 and TRBJ2-1; D is unclear. The V gene lost 0 bases and the J gene lost 7 bases, with 5 bases spanning the gap. The CDR3 runs 12 residues. Germline lookup yields CDR1 SGHRS and CDR2 YFSETQ. For the CDR3, the DNA is TGCGCCAGCAGCTTGGAGCGTAATGAGCAGTTCTTC. This sequence encodes CASSLERNEQFF.

The rearrangement links TRBV11-2 to TRBJ2-1, with 8 bases that match TRBD2. Germline assignment: CDR1 SGHAT and CDR2 FQNNGV. The J segment lost 9 bases and the V segment lost 5 bases, leaving 12 bases of the junction unmatched. The CDR3 runs 15 residues. The CDR3 reads CASSPILAGRVEQFF. Here the CDR3 DNA reads TGTGCCAGCAGCCCGATATTAGCCGGGAGGGTTGAGCAGTTCTTC.

This sequence joins TRBV9 and TRBJ2-3, with TRBD2 matching over 11 bases. Germline V gene data show CDR1 as SGDLS and CDR2 as YYNGEE. The CDR3 loop spans 15 amino acids. With 5 bases clipped from V and 2 bases from J, the junction kept 4 bases outside the gene matches. The CDR3 bases are TGTGCCAGCAGTGGGACTAGCGGTTTCACAGATACGCAGTATTTT. This sequence encodes CASSGTSGFTDTQYF. Looking up the rest from reference TRBV9 and TRBJ2-3 gives the full variable domain: DSGVTQTPKHLITATGQRVTLRCSPRSGDLSVYWYQQSLDQGLQFLIQYYNGEERAKGNILERFSAQQFPDLHSELNLSSLELGDSALYFCASSGTSGFTDTQYFGPGTRLTVL.

The rearrangement links TRBV5-1 to TRBJ2-3, with TRBD1 matching 11 bases. V was clipped by 4 bases and J by 5 bases; unmatched bases: 9. CDR3 size: 16 residues. The germline CDR1 and CDR2 sequences are SGHRS and YFSETQ. For the CDR3, the DNA is TGCGCCAGCAGCATAGGACAGGGGGCGACTGTAGATACGCAGTATTTT. Its protein product is CASSIGQGATVDTQYF. Complete variable domain (other parts from reference TRBV5-1 and TRBJ2-3): KAGVTQTPRYLIKTRGQQVTLSCSPISGHRSVSWYQQTPGQGLQFLFEYFSETQRNKGNFPGRFSGRQFSNSRSEMNVSTLELGDSALYLCASSIGQGATVDTQYFGPGTRLTVL.

V gene TRBV11-2 combines with J gene TRBJ1-5, with a possible D match to TRBD1 (5 bases). With 1 base removed from V and 7 bases from J, the gap between germline ends came to 8 bases. This CDR3 is 13 amino acids long. Germline V CDR1 and CDR2: SGHAT, FQNNGV. The CDR3 region is CASSLAGSQPQHF. Written as DNA, the CDR3 is TGTGCCAGCAGCTTAGCAGGGTCCCAGCCCCAGCATTTT.